A single sample gave rise to the 10 T cell receptor beta chains below, sequenced in a study of neurological immune-mediated disorders. Each CDR3 protein is one row after TCRdb ran MiXCR on the 5' RACE reads. The sample includes roughly 43,000 distinct CDR3 sequences, 1.5% to 2% of them seen just once. Sequenced sample: PBMCs. The receptors were gathered from a middle-aged woman with multiple sclerosis.

This clonotype was observed many times. This rearrangement joins TRBV2 to TRBJ2-2; no clear D. The V gene lost 0 bases and the J gene lost 6 bases, with 11 bases spanning the gap. CDR3 size: 15 residues. In germline, CDR1 is SNHLY, CDR2 FYNNEI. The CDR3 reads CASSEAYTLAGELFF. The CDR3 nucleotides read TGTGCCAGCAGTGAAGCTTACACCCTTGCCGGGGAGCTGTTTTTT.

This clonotype was counted many times. This sequence joins TRBV5-6 and TRBJ1-2; D not resolved. V gave up 6 bases and J gave up 7 bases, with 22 bases separating them. Germline values: CDR1 SGHDT, CDR2 YYEEEE. The CDR3 is 15 amino acids. The DNA of the CDR3 is TGTGCCAGCATCCTTGGATTGGGAGGGAGTGGTGGCTACACCTTC. It is translated as CASILGLGGSGGYTF. The full variable domain, completed using reference TRBV5-6 and TRBJ1-2, is DAGVTQSPTHLIKTRGQQVTLRCSPKSGHDTVSWYQQALGQGPQFIFQYYEEEERQRGNFPDRFSGHQFPNYSSELNVNALLLGDSALYLCASILGLGGSGGYTFGSGTRLTVV.

In this sample, this clonotype turned up many times. V is TRBV12-3 or TRBV12-4 and J is TRBJ1-5; the match to TRBD1 covers 7 bases. Losses at the gene ends were 2 bases for V and 4 bases for J; bases not matched to a gene: 5. The CDR3 runs to 15 residues. CDR3 sequence (DNA): TGTGCCAGCAGTTTACGGGACAGCATAAATCAGCCCCAGCATTTT. It codes for CASSLRDSINQPQHF.

This clonotype was seen ten or more times. The V gene is TRBV20-1, the J gene TRBJ1-5, with unresolved D. Germline V CDR1 and CDR2: DFQATT, SNEGSKA (reference sequence). V lost 0 bases and J 0 bases, leaving 9 bases between the germline ends. This CDR3 comprises 15 residues. The CDR3 here is CSARDAGNSNQPQHF. In DNA form, the CDR3 reads TGCAGTGCTAGAGATGCCGGGAATAGCAATCAGCCCCAGCATTTT.

This clonotype occurred many times. The J gene is TRBJ1-5, the V gene TRBV10-3, with a tentative D call TRBD1 (6 bases). Germline CDR1 and CDR2: ENHRY and SYGVKD. The CDR3 contains 15 residues. V was cut by 0 bases and J by 3 bases, with 9 bases left in between. DNA of the CDR3: TGTGCCATCAGTGAGTCAGGGGGTATCAATCAGCCCCAGCATTTT. Protein product: CAISESGGINQPQHF.

This clonotype was counted only a few times. Being one base from a much bigger clone, this may be a read error. The J gene is TRBJ1-5, the V gene TRBV7-2; maybe TRBD1 (6 bases). The CDR3 extends over 14 amino acids. The V gene lost 8 bases and the J gene lost 9 bases, with 20 bases spanning the gap. CDR1 and CDR2 from the germline V gene are SGHTA and FQGNSA. CDR3 amino acids: CASARGGVRGPQHF. CDR3 DNA: TGTGCCAGCGCCCGGGGGGGCGTGAGGGGGCCCCAGCATTTT.

Many counts were recorded for this clonotype. This chain connects TRBV20-1 to TRBJ2-7; a possible D gene is TRBD1 (5 bases). Germline V gene lookup returns CDR1 DFQATT and CDR2 SNEGSKA (reference sequence). The CDR3 runs 14 residues. V lost 1 base and J 4 bases, leaving 14 bases between the germline ends. The CDR3 DNA follows: TGCAGTGCTAGAGTTTCGGTAGCAGGGTACGAGCAGTACTTC. The encoded protein is CSARVSVAGYEQYF.

The sample holds many counts of this clonotype. The V call is TRBV5-1, the J call TRBJ1-1, with D possibly being TRBD1 (6 bases). This CDR3 is 15 amino acids long. V lost 7 bases and J 1 base, leaving 17 bases between the germline ends. The V gene's germline CDR1 is SGHRS and CDR2 YFSETQ. Here the CDR3 reads CASRPLTGTNTEAFF. DNA of the CDR3: TGCGCCAGCCGACCACTGACAGGTACGAACACTGAAGCTTTCTTT.

This clonotype occurred many times. This chain joins TRBV5-1 and TRBJ2-3, with D uncertain. Germline assignment: CDR1 SGHRS and CDR2 YFSETQ. The CDR3 is made up of 15 amino acids. Trimming removed 4 bases from V and 2 bases from J, with 14 bases in between. CDR3 protein: CASSLPGHDTDTQYF. The CDR3 coding sequence is TGCGCCAGCAGCCTTCCGGGCCATGACACAGATACGCAGTATTTT.

This clonotype was counted ten times or more. This chain connects TRBV5-6 to TRBJ2-7; D remains unclear. The ends were cut back, 3 bases at V and 2 bases at J, with 15 bases in the middle. Germline CDR1 is SGHDT and CDR2 is YYEEEE. The CDR3 length is 15 residues. CDR3 amino acids: CASSSLRNTAYEQYF. The DNA for the CDR3 is TGTGCCAGCAGCTCCCTCCGAAACACCGCCTACGAGCAGTACTTC. Using reference TRBV5-6 and TRBJ2-7 for the parts outside the CDR3, the full variable domain is DAGVTQSPTHLIKTRGQQVTLRCSPKSGHDTVSWYQQALGQGPQFIFQYYEEEERQRGNFPDRFSGHQFPNYSSELNVNALLLGDSALYLCASSSLRNTAYEQYFGPGTRLTVT.